Below, 2 T cell receptor beta chains from the same sample are listed, as sequenced in a study of cytomegalovirus exposure and HLA in healthy donors. With 60 Vbeta and 13 Jbeta primers, the PCR was carried out. Here immunoSEQ multiplex PCR was the method, and the copy in TCRdb shows in-frame clones only, minus some. Counted here are 100,000 to 120,000 clones, over 65% occurring once; the ten biggest clones make up around 8.8%. The sample was PBMCs. The receptor set was obtained from a man in his forties in good health and CMV-seropositive.

The rearrangement uses TRBV4-1 and TRBJ2-7; D is unresolved. The length of the CDR3 is 15 residues. Per the germline V gene, CDR1 is MGHRA and CDR2 is YSYEKL. V lost 1 base and J lost 3, with 13 bases in between. The CDR3, as DNA: TGCGCCAGCAGCCAAGGGTCGGGTCCGCTCTACGAGCAGTACTTC. It specifies CASSQGSGPLYEQYF.

V and J are TRBV4-2 and TRBJ2-1; 12 nucleotides match TRBD2. The CDR3 has 18 amino acids. With 4 bases clipped from V and 0 bases from J, the junction kept 7 bases outside the gene matches. The V gene's germline CDR1 is LGHNA and CDR2 YNFKEQ. The CDR3 DNA is TGTGCCAGCAGCCGAGGACTAGCGGGGCGGAGCTCCTACAATGAGCAGTTCTTC. Translation: CASSRGLAGRSSYNEQFF.